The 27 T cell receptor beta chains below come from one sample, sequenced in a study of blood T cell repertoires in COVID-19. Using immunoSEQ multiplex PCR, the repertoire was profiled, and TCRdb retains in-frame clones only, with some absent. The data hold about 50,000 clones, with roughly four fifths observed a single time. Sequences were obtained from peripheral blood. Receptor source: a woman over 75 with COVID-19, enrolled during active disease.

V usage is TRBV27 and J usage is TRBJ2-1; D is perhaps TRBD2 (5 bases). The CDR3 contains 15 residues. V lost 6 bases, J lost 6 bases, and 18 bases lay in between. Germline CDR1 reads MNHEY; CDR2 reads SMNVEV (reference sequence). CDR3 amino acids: CASRTAMAGFNEQFF. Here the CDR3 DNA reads TGTGCCAGCAGAACCGCGATGGCGGGCTTCAATGAGCAGTTCTTC.

DNA for the CDR3: TGTGCCAGCAGCCGCCCAGGACAGTTTGGGCAGTTCTTC. This codes for CASSRPGQFGQFF. The chain couples TRBV3-1 (or the pseudogene TRBV3-2) to TRBJ2-1, with D tentatively TRBD1 (6 bases). CDR3 size: 13 residues. The germline gives CDR1 LGHDT, CDR2 YNNKEL (reference sequence). Deletions cut 4 bases from V and 12 bases from J, with 16 bases between.

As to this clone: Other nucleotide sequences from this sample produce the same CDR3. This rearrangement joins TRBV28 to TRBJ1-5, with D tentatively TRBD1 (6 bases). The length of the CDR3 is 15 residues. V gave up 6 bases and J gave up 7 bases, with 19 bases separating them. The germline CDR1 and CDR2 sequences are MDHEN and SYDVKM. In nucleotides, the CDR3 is TGTGCCAGCAGGCAACAGGGTGGCAAGTCGCAGCCCCAGCATTTT. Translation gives CASRQQGGKSQPQHF.

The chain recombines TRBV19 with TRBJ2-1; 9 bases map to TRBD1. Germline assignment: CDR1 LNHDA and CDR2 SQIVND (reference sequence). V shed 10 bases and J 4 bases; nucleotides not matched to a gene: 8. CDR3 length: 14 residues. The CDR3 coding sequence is TGTGCCACCCGCCGGGACAGGGTATACAATGAGCAGTTCTTC. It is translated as CATRRDRVYNEQFF.

The CDR3 bases are TGTGCCAGCAGTTTATCTACCCTAACCCAAGAGACCCAGTACTTC. Encoded protein: CASSLSTLTQETQYF. The rearrangement joins TRBV27 to TRBJ2-5; D uncertain. The germline gives CDR1 MNHEY, CDR2 SMNVEV (reference sequence). The CDR3 covers 15 residues. V lost 0 bases to trimming and J lost 1 base, with 9 bases between them.

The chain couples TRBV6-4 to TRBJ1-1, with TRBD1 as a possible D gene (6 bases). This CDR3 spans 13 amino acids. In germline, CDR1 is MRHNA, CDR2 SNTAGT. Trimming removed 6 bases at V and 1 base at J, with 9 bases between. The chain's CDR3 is CASSLQGNTEAFF. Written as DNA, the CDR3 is TGTGCCAGCAGCCTACAGGGGAACACTGAAGCTTTCTTT.

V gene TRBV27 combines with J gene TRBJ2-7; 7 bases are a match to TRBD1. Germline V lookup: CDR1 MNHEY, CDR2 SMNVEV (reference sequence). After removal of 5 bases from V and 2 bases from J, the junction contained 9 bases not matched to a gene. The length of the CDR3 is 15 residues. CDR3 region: CASSRSRQGPYEQYF. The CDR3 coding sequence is TGTGCCAGCAGTAGGTCACGACAGGGACCCTACGAGCAGTACTTC.

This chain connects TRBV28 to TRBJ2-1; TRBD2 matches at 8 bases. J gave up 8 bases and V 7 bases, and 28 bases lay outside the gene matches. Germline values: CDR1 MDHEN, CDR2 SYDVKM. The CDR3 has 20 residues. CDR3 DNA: TGTGCCAGCACCCCCCCCCTCCCCGCCCCATTAGCGGGAACTATCGATGAGCAGTTCTTC. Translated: CASTPPLPAPLAGTIDEQFF.

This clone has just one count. The CDR3 DNA sequence: TGTGCCAGCCGTCAAAGGGGCGACCGAGCCAAAAACATTCAGTACTTC. Its translation is CASRQRGDRAKNIQYF. V gene TRBV6-6 combines with J gene TRBJ2-4, with a tentative D call TRBD1 (5 bases). This CDR3 is 16 amino acids long. From germline, CDR1 is MNHNY and CDR2 SVGAGI (reference sequence). V lost 8 bases and J lost 0, with 17 bases in between.

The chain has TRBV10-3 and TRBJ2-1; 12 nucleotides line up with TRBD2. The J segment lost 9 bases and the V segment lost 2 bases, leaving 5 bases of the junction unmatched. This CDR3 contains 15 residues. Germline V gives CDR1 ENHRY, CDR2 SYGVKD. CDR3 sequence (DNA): TGTGCCATCAGTGAGACTAGCGGGAGGTTGAGTGAGCAGTTCTTC. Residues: CAISETSGRLSEQFF.

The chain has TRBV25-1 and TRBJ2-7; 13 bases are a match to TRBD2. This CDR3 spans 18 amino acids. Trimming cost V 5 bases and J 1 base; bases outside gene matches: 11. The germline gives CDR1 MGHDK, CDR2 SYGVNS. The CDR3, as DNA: TGTGCCAGCAGTCTGGGGGCGCAGGGACTAGCGGGGTCCTACGAGCAGTACTTC. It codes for CASSLGAQGLAGSYEQYF.

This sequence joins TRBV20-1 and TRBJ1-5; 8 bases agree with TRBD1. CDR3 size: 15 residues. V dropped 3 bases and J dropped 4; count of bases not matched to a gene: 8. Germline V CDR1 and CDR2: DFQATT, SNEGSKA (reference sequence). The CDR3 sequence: CSASSGQGGNQPQHF. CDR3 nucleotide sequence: TGCAGTGCTAGTTCAGGACAGGGTGGTAATCAGCCCCAGCATTTT.

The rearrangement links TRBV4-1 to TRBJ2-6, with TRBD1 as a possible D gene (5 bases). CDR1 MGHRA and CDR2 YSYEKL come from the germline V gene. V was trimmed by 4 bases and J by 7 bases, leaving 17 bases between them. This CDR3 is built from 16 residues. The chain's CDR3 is CASSPLGAPGANVLTF. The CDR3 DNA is TGCGCCAGCAGCCCTCTAGGGGCCCCAGGCGCCAACGTCCTGACTTTC.

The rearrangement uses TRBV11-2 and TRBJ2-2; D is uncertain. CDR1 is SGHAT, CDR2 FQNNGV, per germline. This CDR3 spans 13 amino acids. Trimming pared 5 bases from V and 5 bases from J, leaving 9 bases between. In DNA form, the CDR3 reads TGTGCCAGCAGCCCATTGAGGACCGGGGAGCTGTTTTTT. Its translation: CASSPLRTGELFF.

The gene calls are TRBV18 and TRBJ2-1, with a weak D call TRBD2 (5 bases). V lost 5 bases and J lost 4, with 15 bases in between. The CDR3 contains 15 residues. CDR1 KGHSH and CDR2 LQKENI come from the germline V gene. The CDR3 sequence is CASSFGEGNYNEQFF. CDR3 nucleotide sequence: TGTGCCAGCTCATTCGGTGAGGGCAATTACAATGAGCAGTTCTTC. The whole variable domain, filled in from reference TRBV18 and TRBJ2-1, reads NAGVMQNPRHLVRRRGQEARLRCSPMKGHSHVYWYRQLPEEGLKFMVYLQKENIIDESGMPKERFSAEFPKEGPSILRIQQVVRGDSAAYFCASSFGEGNYNEQFFGPGTRLTVL.

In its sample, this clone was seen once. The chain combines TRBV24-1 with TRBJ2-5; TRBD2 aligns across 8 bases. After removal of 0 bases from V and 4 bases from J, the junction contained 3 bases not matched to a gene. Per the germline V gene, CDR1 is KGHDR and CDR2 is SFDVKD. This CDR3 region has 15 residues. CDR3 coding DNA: TGTGCCACCAGTGATTTGACGGGAGGGACAGAGACCCAGTACTTC. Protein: CATSDLTGGTETQYF.

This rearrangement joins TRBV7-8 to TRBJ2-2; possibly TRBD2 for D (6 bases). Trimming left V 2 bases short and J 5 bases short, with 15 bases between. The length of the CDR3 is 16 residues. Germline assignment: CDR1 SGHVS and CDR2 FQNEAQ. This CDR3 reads CASSLFRESITGELFF. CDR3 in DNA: TGTGCCAGCAGCTTATTCCGGGAGAGTATTACCGGGGAGCTGTTTTTT.

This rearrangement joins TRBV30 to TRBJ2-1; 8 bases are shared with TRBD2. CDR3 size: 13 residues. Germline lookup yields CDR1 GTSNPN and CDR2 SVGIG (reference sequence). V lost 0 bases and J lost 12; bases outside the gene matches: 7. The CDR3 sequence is CAWSVEIAGGQFF. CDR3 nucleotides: TGTGCCTGGAGTGTAGAGATTGCGGGAGGGCAGTTCTTC.

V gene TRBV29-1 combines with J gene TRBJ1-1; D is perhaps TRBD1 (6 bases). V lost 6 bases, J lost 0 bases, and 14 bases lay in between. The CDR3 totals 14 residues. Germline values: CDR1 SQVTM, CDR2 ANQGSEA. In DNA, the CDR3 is TGCAGCGTGGCAGGGGTTGGGATGAACACTGAAGCTTTCTTT. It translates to CSVAGVGMNTEAFF.

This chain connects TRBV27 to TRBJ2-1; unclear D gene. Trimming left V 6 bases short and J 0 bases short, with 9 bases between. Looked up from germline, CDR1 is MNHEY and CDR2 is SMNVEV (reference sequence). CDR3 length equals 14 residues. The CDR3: CASRSLSSYNEQFF. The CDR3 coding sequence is TGTGCCAGCAGATCACTGAGCTCCTACAATGAGCAGTTCTTC.

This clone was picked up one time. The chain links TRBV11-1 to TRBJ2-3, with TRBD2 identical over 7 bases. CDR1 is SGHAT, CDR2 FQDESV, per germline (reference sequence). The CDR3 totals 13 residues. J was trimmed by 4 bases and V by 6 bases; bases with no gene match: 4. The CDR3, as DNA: TGTGCCAGCAGGTGGGACTACCCAGATACGCAGTATTTT. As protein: CASRWDYPDTQYF.

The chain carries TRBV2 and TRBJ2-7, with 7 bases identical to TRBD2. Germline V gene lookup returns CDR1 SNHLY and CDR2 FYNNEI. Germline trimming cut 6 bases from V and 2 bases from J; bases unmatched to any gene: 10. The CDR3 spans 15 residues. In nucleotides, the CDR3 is TGTGCCAGCAGCCCTCCGGGGGGAGCAACCTACGAGCAGTACTTC. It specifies CASSPPGGATYEQYF.

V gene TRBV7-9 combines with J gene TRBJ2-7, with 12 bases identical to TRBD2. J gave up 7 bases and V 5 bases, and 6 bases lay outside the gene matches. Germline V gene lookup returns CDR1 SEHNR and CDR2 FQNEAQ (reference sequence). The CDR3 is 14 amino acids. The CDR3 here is CASSMAGTSGEQYF. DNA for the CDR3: TGTGCCAGCAGCATGGCCGGGACTAGCGGGGAGCAGTACTTC.

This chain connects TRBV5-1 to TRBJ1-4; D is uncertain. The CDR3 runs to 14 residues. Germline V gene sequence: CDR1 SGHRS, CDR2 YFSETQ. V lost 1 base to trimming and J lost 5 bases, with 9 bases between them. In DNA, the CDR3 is TGCGCCAGCAGCTTGAGAGGCCCGAATGAAAAACTGTTTTTT. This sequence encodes CASSLRGPNEKLFF.

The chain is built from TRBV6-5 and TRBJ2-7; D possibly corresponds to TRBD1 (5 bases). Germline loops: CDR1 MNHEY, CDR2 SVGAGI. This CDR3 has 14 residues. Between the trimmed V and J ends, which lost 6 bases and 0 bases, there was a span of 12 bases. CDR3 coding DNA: TGTGCCAGCAGCTTAGGGGCTCACTCCTACGAGCAGTACTTC. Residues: CASSLGAHSYEQYF.

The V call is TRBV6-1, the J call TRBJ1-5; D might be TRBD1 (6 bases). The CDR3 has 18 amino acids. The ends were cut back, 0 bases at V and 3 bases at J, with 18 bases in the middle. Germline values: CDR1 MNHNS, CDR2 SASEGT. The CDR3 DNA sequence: TGTGCCAGCAGTGAAGCGAGACTTCAGGGGAAGTTCAATCAGCCCCAGCATTTT. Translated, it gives CASSEARLQGKFNQPQHF.

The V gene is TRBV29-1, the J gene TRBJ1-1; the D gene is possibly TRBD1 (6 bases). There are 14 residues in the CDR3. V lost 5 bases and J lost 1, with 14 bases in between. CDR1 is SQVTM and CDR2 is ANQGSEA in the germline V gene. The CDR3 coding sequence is TGCAGCGTTAATCAGGGGTCGGCGAACACTGAAGCTTTCTTT. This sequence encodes CSVNQGSANTEAFF. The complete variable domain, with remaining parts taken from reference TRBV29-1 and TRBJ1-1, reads SAVISQKPSRDICQRGTSLTIQCQVDSQVTMMFWYRQQPGQSLTLIATANQGSEATYESGFVIDKFPISRPNLTFSTLTVSNMSPEDSSIYLCSVNQGSANTEAFFGQGTRLTVV.